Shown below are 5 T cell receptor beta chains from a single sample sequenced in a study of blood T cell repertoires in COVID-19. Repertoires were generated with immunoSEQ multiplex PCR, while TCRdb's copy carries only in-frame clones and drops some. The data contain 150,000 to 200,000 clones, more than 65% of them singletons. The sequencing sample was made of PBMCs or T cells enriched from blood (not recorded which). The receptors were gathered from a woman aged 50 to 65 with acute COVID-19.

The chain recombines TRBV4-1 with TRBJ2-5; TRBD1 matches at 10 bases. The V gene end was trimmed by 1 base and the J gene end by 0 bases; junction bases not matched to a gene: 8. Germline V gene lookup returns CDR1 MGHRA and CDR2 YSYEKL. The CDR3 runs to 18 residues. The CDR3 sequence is CASSQVTSGTGDQETQYF. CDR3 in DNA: TGCGCCAGCAGCCAAGTAACTTCCGGGACAGGGGACCAAGAGACCCAGTACTTC.

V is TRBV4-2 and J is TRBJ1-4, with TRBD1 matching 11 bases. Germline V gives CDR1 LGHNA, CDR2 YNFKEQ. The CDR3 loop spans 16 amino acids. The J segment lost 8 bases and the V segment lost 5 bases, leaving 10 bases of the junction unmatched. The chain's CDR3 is CASSSPGRTGGEKLFF. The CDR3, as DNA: TGTGCCAGCAGCTCCCCCGGGAGGACAGGGGGCGAAAAACTGTTTTTT.

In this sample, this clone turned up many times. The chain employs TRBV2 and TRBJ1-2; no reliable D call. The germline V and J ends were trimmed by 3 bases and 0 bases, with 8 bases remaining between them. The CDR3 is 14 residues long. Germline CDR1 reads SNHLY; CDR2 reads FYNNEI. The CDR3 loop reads CASSEWQTNYGYTF. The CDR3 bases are TGTGCCAGCAGTGAGTGGCAGACTAACTATGGCTACACCTTC.

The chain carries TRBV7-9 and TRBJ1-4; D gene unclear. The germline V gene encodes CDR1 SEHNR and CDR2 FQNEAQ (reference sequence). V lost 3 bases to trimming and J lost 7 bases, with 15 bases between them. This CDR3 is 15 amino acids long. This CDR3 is CASSLEHGLSEKLFF. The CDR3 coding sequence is TGTGCCAGCAGCTTGGAGCATGGGTTGTCTGAAAAACTGTTTTTT.

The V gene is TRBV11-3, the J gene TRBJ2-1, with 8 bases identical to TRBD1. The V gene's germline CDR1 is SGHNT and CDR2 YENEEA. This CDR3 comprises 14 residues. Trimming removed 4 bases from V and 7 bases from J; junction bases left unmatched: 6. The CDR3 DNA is TGTGCCAGCAGCTCCCGGACAGGGAGGAATGAGCAGTTCTTC. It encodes CASSSRTGRNEQFF.